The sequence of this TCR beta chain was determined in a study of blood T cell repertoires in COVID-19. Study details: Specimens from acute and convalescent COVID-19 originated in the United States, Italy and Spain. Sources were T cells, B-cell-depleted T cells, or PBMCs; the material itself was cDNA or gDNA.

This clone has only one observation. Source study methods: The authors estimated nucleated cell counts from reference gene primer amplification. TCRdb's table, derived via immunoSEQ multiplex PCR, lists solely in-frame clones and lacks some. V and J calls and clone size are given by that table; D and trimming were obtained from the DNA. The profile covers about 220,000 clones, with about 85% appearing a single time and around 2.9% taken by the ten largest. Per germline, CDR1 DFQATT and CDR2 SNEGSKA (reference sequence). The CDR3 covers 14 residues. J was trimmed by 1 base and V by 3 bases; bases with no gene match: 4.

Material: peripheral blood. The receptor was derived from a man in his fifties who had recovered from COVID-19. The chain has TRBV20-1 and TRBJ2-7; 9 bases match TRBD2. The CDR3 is CSASTSGHSYEQYF. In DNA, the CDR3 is TGCAGTGCTAGTACTAGCGGGCATTCCTACGAGCAGTACTTC.